The clone carrying this T cell receptor (beta chain) was observed once. The antigen is not known. These data are taken from a study of cytomegalovirus exposure and HLA in healthy donors. Primers: 60 Vbeta forward and 13 Jbeta reverse. The assay was immunoSEQ multiplex PCR, and TCRdb's table has in-frame clones only and misses some. The sample consists of 200,000 or so clones, over 60% of them appearing once. CDR3 length: 13 residues. Germline V gene sequence: CDR1 MDHEN, CDR2 SYDVKM. V dropped 7 bases and J dropped 4 bases, with 13 bases sitting between them. Findings and caveats of the study: Further analysis, carried out later, found HLA-associated TCR beta chains more clonally expanded than equally common other chains.

Sequenced material: PBMCs. The chain employs TRBV28 and TRBJ1-1; no clear D gene. The clonotype originates from a woman between 25 and 40 years old in good health and CMV-seropositive. The CDR3 here is CASTGSLGTEAFF. In nucleotides, the CDR3 is TGTGCCAGCACAGGCAGCTTGGGCACTGAAGCTTTCTTT.